Sequencing of this TCR beta chain was carried out in a study of identical twins. This clonotype was detected many times. Per the germline V gene, CDR1 is MNHNS and CDR2 is SASEGT. The CDR3 covers 13 residues. V was pared by 7 bases and J by 5 bases, with 6 bases of the junction left unmatched. A universal primer site arose from template switching, and cDNA bore unique molecular identifiers. Using its own MiXCR run on the 5' RACE reads, TCRdb lists one record per CDR3 protein. The sample contains 200,000 to 300,000 distinct CDR3 sequences, approximately 7% of which appear only once. The same sample was also studied in work on yellow fever vaccine responses in identical twins. That source reports: Reportedly, the T cell response mounted by twins to vaccine seemed partly convergent, partly personalized.

This sequence joins TRBV6-1 and TRBJ1-2, with 8 bases fitting TRBD1. This receptor was taken from a woman aged 18-29 years in good health. Sequenced: memory (CD45RO+) T cells sorted from blood. The CDR3 region has the DNA TGTGCCAGCAAACGGACAGGGCCGTATGGCTACACCTTC. Translated: CASKRTGPYGYTF.